This TCR beta chain was recorded in a study of shared clonotypes between healthy human individuals. For the study at large: Every donor yielded three CD4 naive, three CD4 memory, two CD8 naive and one CD8 memory plate.

A deep-level run was used for the assay. Profiling relied on immunoSEQ multiplex PCR, and the TCRdb table lists in-frame clones only, not all of them. The data hold about 2.4 million clones, with 93% observed a single time. Whole-study results and caveats: Clonotypes not shared had lower generation probabilities than those common to all four donors. Clonotype sharing among donors likely depends on sequencing depth.

The V and J ends lost 1 base and 7 bases respectively, with 9 bases between them. This CDR3 has 13 residues. Per the germline V gene, CDR1 is SGHNT and CDR2 is YYREEE (reference sequence). About this clone: Its antigen is undetermined.

This clonotype was obtained from a man between 18 and 29 years old in good health. Some clones in this sample may be carry-over from other donors' samples. J is TRBJ1-5 and V is TRBV5-4; D is unresolved. Material for sequencing was naive CD4+ T cells from PBMCs. Described subset: CD45RA+ positively selected. The CDR3 loop is CASSLNAEQPQHF. CDR3 nucleotides: TGTGCCAGCAGCTTGAACGCGGAACAGCCCCAGCATTTT.